These 32 T cell receptor beta chains were sequenced from one sample in a study of immune evolution from preneoplasia to lung adenocarcinoma. This table comes from immunoSEQ multiplex PCR, and its TCRdb copy is limited to in-frame clones, with some not included. Among about 14,000 clones listed, approximately 81% were seen once. Source material: FFPE minimally invasive lung adenocarcinoma tissue. Receptors were obtained from a person aged 70 to 85 with lung adenocarcinoma.

The J gene is TRBJ1-1, the V gene TRBV27; a possible D gene is TRBD1 (5 bases). The CDR3 has 13 residues. Germline V gene data show CDR1 as MNHEY and CDR2 as SMNVEV (reference sequence). Trimming cost V 6 bases and J 6 bases, with 14 bases left between them. CDR3 in amino acids: CASREGGVAEAFF. The CDR3 DNA reads TGTGCCAGCAGGGAAGGAGGGGTCGCTGAAGCTTTCTTT.

The chain links TRBV11-2 to TRBJ2-1, with a weak D call TRBD2 (7 bases). CDR3 length equals 15 residues. In germline, CDR1 is SGHAT, CDR2 FQNNGV. Trimming took off 1 base at V and 5 bases at J, with 12 bases between the two ends. This CDR3 reads CASSLGGGGNNEQFF. The CDR3 region has the DNA TGTGCCAGCAGCTTAGGGGGAGGGGGGAACAATGAGCAGTTCTTC.

V is TRBV28 and J is TRBJ1-1; TRBD1 is a possible D gene (6 bases). The CDR3 is 12 residues long. Germline assignment: CDR1 MDHEN and CDR2 SYDVKM. Trimming removed 7 bases from V and 6 bases from J, with 12 bases in between. The CDR3 coding sequence is TGTGCCAGCATTGGTGAGGGGGCTGAAGCTTTCTTT. It yields the protein CASIGEGAEAFF.

The rearrangement uses TRBV5-6 and TRBJ2-1; D unresolved. Germline V lookup: CDR1 SGHDT, CDR2 YYEEEE. This CDR3 spans 16 amino acids. V was trimmed by 1 base and J by 0 bases, leaving 11 bases between them. The CDR3 DNA reads as TGTGCCAGCAGCTTGTTACAGCTGAGCTCCTACAATGAGCAGTTCTTC. This gives the protein CASSLLQLSSYNEQFF.

This sequence joins TRBV6-1 and TRBJ1-5; TRBD1 matches at 7 bases. Germline assignment: CDR1 MNHNS and CDR2 SASEGT. This CDR3 comprises 18 residues. The V gene end was trimmed by 2 bases and the J gene end by 5 bases; junction bases not matched to a gene: 15. In DNA form, the CDR3 reads TGTGCCAGCAGTGAAAATTCCCCCGGGACAGCCTGGTATCAGCCCCAGCATTTT. It yields the protein CASSENSPGTAWYQPQHF.

V usage is TRBV5-1 and J usage is TRBJ1-1, with 9 bases fitting TRBD1. The CDR3 consists of 16 residues. V lost 0 bases, J lost 1 base, and 4 bases stayed unmatched. CDR1 is SGHRS and CDR2 is YFSETQ in the germline V gene. DNA for the CDR3: TGCGCCAGCAGCTTGGGGGACAGGGTGGCGAACACTGAAGCTTTCTTT. It is translated as CASSLGDRVANTEAFF.

J is TRBJ1-2 and V is TRBV30; D gene ambiguous. Trimming stripped 8 bases from V and 3 bases from J, with 4 bases between. The germline V gene has CDR1 GTSNPN and CDR2 SVGIG (reference sequence). The CDR3 sequence is 9 residues long. DNA of the CDR3: TGTGCCACAGACTATGGCTACACCTTC. Protein product: CATDYGYTF. Filled out from reference TRBV30 and TRBJ1-2, the complete variable domain reads SQTIHQWPATLVQPVGSPLSLECTVEGTSNPNLYWYRQAAGRGLQLLFYSVGIGQISSEVPQNLSASRPQDRQFILSSKKLLLSDSGFYLCATDYGYTFGSGTRLTVV.

The V and J genes are TRBV27 and TRBJ2-1, with D perhaps given as TRBD1 or TRBD2 (5 bases each). V shed 3 bases and J shed 8 bases, with 17 bases lying between them. The germline V gene encodes CDR1 MNHEY and CDR2 SMNVEV (reference sequence). This CDR3 spans 15 amino acids. Written as DNA, the CDR3 is TGTGCCAGCAGTTTGGCCGGGACGGGCGGCGATGAGCAGTTCTTC. Translating it yields CASSLAGTGGDEQFF.

The rearrangement links TRBV5-5 to TRBJ1-2, with a tentative D call TRBD1 (6 bases). CDR1 is SGHKS, CDR2 YYEKEE, per germline (reference sequence). Trimming pared 0 bases from V and 4 bases from J, leaving 10 bases between. This CDR3 contains 14 residues. The CDR3 loop is CASSLGTETYGYTF. The CDR3 DNA is TGTGCCAGCAGCTTGGGGACAGAGACCTATGGCTACACCTTC.

The chain is built from TRBV7-3 and TRBJ2-1; D is uncertain. Germline loops: CDR1 SGHTA, CDR2 FQGTGA. Trimming took off 3 bases at V and 8 bases at J, with 8 bases between the two ends. The CDR3 is 12 amino acids. The CDR3 loop reads CASSFGLDEQFF. The DNA of the CDR3 is TGTGCCAGCAGCTTTGGGCTCGATGAGCAGTTCTTC.

V gene TRBV25-1 combines with J gene TRBJ2-3; no reliable D call. V lost 6 bases and J 5 bases, leaving 15 bases between the germline ends. This CDR3 spans 14 amino acids. Germline assignment: CDR1 MGHDK and CDR2 SYGVNS. The DNA of the CDR3 is TGTGCCAGCAGCCCCCGTCCATCGGGAGATACGCAGTATTTT. Its translation is CASSPRPSGDTQYF.

V is TRBV9 and J is TRBJ2-1; 12 bases map to TRBD2. The CDR3 spans 15 residues. Germline-derived CDR1 and CDR2 are SGDLS and YYNGEE. The junction had 7 bases not matched to a gene; V was cut back by 3 bases and J by 9 bases. This chain's CDR3 is CASSAASGGAGEQFF. The CDR3 DNA sequence: TGTGCCAGCAGCGCCGCTAGCGGGGGGGCCGGTGAGCAGTTCTTC.

This clone appeared a single time. The chain recombines TRBV6-5 with TRBJ2-2; D call uncertain. The CDR3 runs to 15 residues. The germline V gene encodes CDR1 MNHEY and CDR2 SVGAGI. The ends were cut back, 2 bases at V and 1 base at J, with 8 bases in the middle. In DNA form, the CDR3 reads TGTGCCAGCAGTTACCCCGAGCAGAACACCGGGGAGCTGTTTTTT. It yields the protein CASSYPEQNTGELFF.

This chain joins TRBV27 and TRBJ1-6, with a tentative D call TRBD1 (5 bases). CDR1 and CDR2 (germline): MNHEY, SMNVEV (reference sequence). CDR3 length equals 16 residues. The V gene lost 3 bases and the J gene lost 0 bases, with 9 bases spanning the gap. CDR3 protein: CASSLAGTSYNSPLHF. The CDR3 bases are TGTGCCAGCAGTTTGGCAGGGACCTCCTATAATTCACCCCTCCACTTT.

This rearrangement joins TRBV15 to TRBJ2-1; the D call may be TRBD1 or TRBD2 (5 bases each). CDR3 length: 15 residues. Germline V gene data show CDR1 as LNHNV and CDR2 as YYDKDF (reference sequence). Deletions cut 3 bases from V and 3 bases from J, with 12 bases between. Written as DNA, the CDR3 is TGTGCCACCAGCAGGGGGGACCCTTTCTACAATGAGCAGTTCTTC. It encodes CATSRGDPFYNEQFF.

The chain joins TRBV28 to TRBJ2-1, with D unresolved. The CDR3 is made up of 13 amino acids. Germline CDR1 and CDR2: MDHEN and SYDVKM. V lost 3 bases and J lost 1, with 4 bases in between. In DNA, the CDR3 is TGTGCCAGCAGTTTCGGATCCTACAATGAGCAGTTCTTC. It codes for CASSFGSYNEQFF.

The rearrangement joins TRBV28 to TRBJ1-3; weak D call: TRBD1 (5 bases). Germline CDR1 and CDR2: MDHEN and SYDVKM. There are 12 residues in the CDR3. The V end lost 7 bases, the J end lost 5 bases, and 9 bases lay between the germline ends. CDR3 in DNA: TGTGCCAGCAAGAGGGGACGAAACACCATATATTTT. As protein: CASKRGRNTIYF. Based on the CDR3 plus reference TRBV28 and TRBJ1-3, the full variable domain is DVKVTQSSRYLVKRTGEKVFLECVQDMDHENMFWYRQDPGLGLRLIYFSYDVKMKEKGDIPEGYSVSREKKERFSLILESASTNQTSMYLCASKRGRNTIYFGEGSWLTVV.

The chain recombines TRBV19 with TRBJ2-7, with 8 bases aligning to TRBD1. The CDR3 consists of 14 residues. Germline-derived CDR1 and CDR2 are LNHDA and SQIVND (reference sequence). V dropped 5 bases and J dropped 3; count of bases not matched to a gene: 6. CDR3 region: CASSVRGLNYEQYF. The CDR3 DNA reads as TGTGCCAGTAGTGTCAGGGGGCTAAACTACGAGCAGTACTTC.

This clone has just one count. V usage is TRBV5-6 and J usage is TRBJ1-1, with D perhaps TRBD1 (6 bases). Trimming took 1 base from V and 5 from J, leaving 18 bases between them. Germline values: CDR1 SGHDT, CDR2 YYEEEE. This CDR3 is 16 amino acids long. DNA for the CDR3: TGTGCCAGCAGCTTGCTGGGGGCGCGACATAATACTGAAGCTTTCTTT. Amino acids: CASSLLGARHNTEAFF.

This clone was counted a few times. The chain employs TRBV27 and TRBJ2-7; D might be TRBD1 (5 bases). The CDR3 consists of 13 residues. With 6 bases removed from V and 4 bases from J, the gap between germline ends came to 13 bases. CDR1 MNHEY and CDR2 SMNVEV come from the germline V gene (reference sequence). This chain's CDR3 is CASRPTVSYEQYF. CDR3 DNA sequence: TGTGCCAGCAGACCGACAGTATCTTACGAGCAGTACTTC.

This clone has more than one count but fewer than ten. This chain uses TRBV9 with TRBJ1-1; a weak D match, TRBD1 (5 bases). V was pared by 4 bases and J by 0 bases, with 10 bases between. The CDR3 covers 14 residues. From germline, CDR1 is SGDLS and CDR2 YYNGEE. The CDR3 coding sequence is TGTGCCAGCAGCTTCGGGACGGTGAACACTGAAGCTTTCTTT. This sequence encodes CASSFGTVNTEAFF.

The chain uses TRBV9 and TRBJ1-6; a possible D gene is TRBD1 (5 bases). Germline CDR1 SGDLS, CDR2 YYNGEE. V was pared by 0 bases and J by 14 bases, with 12 bases between. CDR3 size: 13 residues. The CDR3 loop is CASSVGGGGALHF. DNA of the CDR3: TGTGCCAGCAGCGTAGGTGGGGGAGGTGCCCTCCACTTT.

The chain combines TRBV5-1 with TRBJ2-2; D not certain. The V gene's germline CDR1 is SGHRS and CDR2 YFSETQ. Trimming removed 5 bases from V and 3 bases from J, with 11 bases in between. The length of the CDR3 is 14 residues. The CDR3 region is CASSTRLDTGELFF. The CDR3 bases are TGCGCCAGCAGTACGAGGTTGGACACCGGGGAGCTGTTTTTT.

The J gene is TRBJ2-1, the V gene TRBV27; a weak D match, TRBD2 (6 bases). Germline CDR1 reads MNHEY; CDR2 reads SMNVEV (reference sequence). Between the trimmed V and J ends, which lost 6 bases and 5 bases, there was a span of 8 bases. The CDR3 totals 12 residues. CDR3 coding DNA: TGTGCCAGCAGGGGAGGCAACAATGAGCAGTTCTTC. Translation gives CASRGGNNEQFF.

The chain recombines TRBV6-5 with TRBJ1-4, with TRBD1 as a possible D gene (5 bases). This CDR3 has 14 residues. The germline V gene encodes CDR1 MNHEY and CDR2 SVGAGI. V was cut by 4 bases and J by 4 bases, with 10 bases left in between. The chain's CDR3 is CASSLRGGNEKLFF. CDR3 nucleotide sequence: TGTGCCAGCAGTTTGAGGGGCGGTAATGAAAAACTGTTTTTT.

The chain has TRBV10-2 and TRBJ2-1, with a tentative D call TRBD2 (7 bases). Trimming stripped 6 bases from V and 3 bases from J, with 18 bases between. Germline lookup yields CDR1 WSHSY and CDR2 SAAADI. The CDR3 runs to 16 residues. The CDR3 coding sequence is TGCGCCAGCAGGCTGGGGGGGGCAGGACTCTACAATGAGCAGTTCTTC. Protein sequence: CASRLGGAGLYNEQFF.

This chain uses TRBV6-5 with TRBJ1-5; D is possibly TRBD1 (6 bases). This CDR3 has 14 amino acids. Germline V CDR1 and CDR2: MNHEY, SVGAGI. V shed 6 bases and J shed 5 bases, with 14 bases lying between them. CDR3 loop: CASSYGQSDQPQHF. The DNA of the CDR3 is TGTGCCAGCAGCTACGGACAGTCAGATCAGCCCCAGCATTTT.

J is TRBJ1-4 and V is TRBV5-1; 9 bases align to TRBD1. Germline lookup yields CDR1 SGHRS and CDR2 YFSETQ. This CDR3 has 14 residues. V shed 1 base, J shed 5 bases, and the junction held 0 bases outside the gene matches. CDR3 region: CASSLTGGNEKLFF. Here the CDR3 DNA reads TGCGCCAGCAGCTTGACAGGGGGCAATGAAAAACTGTTTTTT.

The sample holds a few counts of this clone. This rearrangement joins TRBV19 to TRBJ2-7; D tentatively reads TRBD1 or TRBD2 (6 bases each). The CDR3 has 12 amino acids. Per the germline V gene, CDR1 is LNHDA and CDR2 is SQIVND (reference sequence). V gave up 3 bases and J gave up 7 bases, with 10 bases separating them. The CDR3 region is CASSMGGREQYF. The CDR3 DNA sequence: TGTGCCAGTAGTATGGGGGGCCGGGAGCAGTACTTC. The entire variable domain, with the rest obtained from reference TRBV19 and TRBJ2-7, is as follows: DGGITQSPKYLFRKEGQNVTLSCEQNLNHDAMYWYRQDPGQGLRLIYYSQIVNDFQKGDIAEGYSVSREKKESFPLTVTSAQKNPTAFYLCASSMGGREQYFGPGTRLTVT.

By sample share, this clone is medium-sized. The gene calls are TRBV19 and TRBJ1-1; D is unclear. CDR1 and CDR2 (germline): LNHDA, SQIVND (reference sequence). The CDR3 is 12 residues long. Trimming took off 6 bases at V and 1 base at J, with 6 bases between the two ends. CDR3 DNA: TGTGCCAGTAGATCGGGGAACACTGAAGCTTTCTTT. Protein product: CASRSGNTEAFF.

This clone occurred a few times. The V and J genes are TRBV19 and TRBJ2-3; D is uncertain. The CDR3 spans 13 residues. The germline V and J ends were trimmed by 2 bases and 4 bases, with 7 bases remaining between them. CDR1 is LNHDA, CDR2 SQIVND, per germline (reference sequence). CDR3 loop: CASSIIAADTQYF. CDR3 nucleotides: TGTGCCAGTAGTATAATCGCGGCAGATACGCAGTATTTT.

Of note for this clone: Different DNA sequences within this sample yield the same CDR3. The V call is TRBV14, the J call TRBJ2-3, with 14 bases fitting TRBD2. Germline V gives CDR1 SGHDN, CDR2 FVKESK. Unmatched junction bases numbered 2, after V lost 3 bases and J lost 3 bases. CDR3 length equals 16 residues. For the CDR3, the DNA is TGTGCCAGCAGCCAGGGACTAGCGGGAGAAACAGATACGCAGTATTTT. Protein product: CASSQGLAGETDTQYF.